The sample holds many counts of the clone carrying this T cell receptor (beta chain). Its antigen is not identified. This record comes from a study of naive and memory T cell subsets. Study conclusions and caveats: TCR transcript changes with activation or differentiation may affect this RNA method.

Adult healthy volunteers gave 2.5 ml peripheral blood for whole-blood RNA. TCR cDNA received a 3' ligated oligonucleotide that carried a UMI. Cells were not sorted; total RNA input targeted 1 to 1000 ng. For blood and skin samples, reverse transcription used TCR alpha and beta constant primers. MiXCR, applied by TCRdb to the 5' RACE reads, yields one record per CDR3 protein. This repertoire shows about 22,000 distinct CDR3 sequences, around 3.9% found once; its top ten account for less than 9%. The clonotype originates from a male donor in good health.

The CDR3: CASSQGASGNTIYF. CDR3 DNA sequence: TGCGCCAGCAGCCAAGGGGCTTCTGGAAACACCATATATTTT. The J gene is TRBJ1-3, the V gene TRBV4-3; D gene unclear. Trimming took 1 base from V and 1 from J, leaving 5 bases between them. CDR1 and CDR2 (germline): LGHNA, YSLEER. This CDR3 is built from 14 residues.